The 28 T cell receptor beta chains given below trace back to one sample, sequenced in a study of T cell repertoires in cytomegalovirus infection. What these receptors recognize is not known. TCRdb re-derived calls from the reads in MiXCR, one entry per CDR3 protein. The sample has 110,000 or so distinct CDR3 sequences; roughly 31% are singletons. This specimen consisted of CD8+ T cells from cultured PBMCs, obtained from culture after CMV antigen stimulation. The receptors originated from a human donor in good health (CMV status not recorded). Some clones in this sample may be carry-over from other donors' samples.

CDR3 amino acids: CATYSYNEQFF. CDR3 nucleotides: TGTGCCACATACTCCTACAATGAGCAGTTCTTC. V and J are TRBV28 and TRBJ2-1; D gene uncertain. The CDR3 totals 11 residues. Germline loops: CDR1 MDHEN, CDR2 SYDVKM. V was shortened by 10 bases and J by 0 bases, with 4 bases between the two germline ends.

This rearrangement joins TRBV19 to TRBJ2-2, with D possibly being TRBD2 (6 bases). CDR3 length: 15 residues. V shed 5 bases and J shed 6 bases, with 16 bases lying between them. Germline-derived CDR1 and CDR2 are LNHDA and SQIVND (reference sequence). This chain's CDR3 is CASSGWAGTPGELFF. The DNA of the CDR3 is TGTGCCAGTAGTGGATGGGCGGGGACTCCCGGGGAGCTGTTTTTT.

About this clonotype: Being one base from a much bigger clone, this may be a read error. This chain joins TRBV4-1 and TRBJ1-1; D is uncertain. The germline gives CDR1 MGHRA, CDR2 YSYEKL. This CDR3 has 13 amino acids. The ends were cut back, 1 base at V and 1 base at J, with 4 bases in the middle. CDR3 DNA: TGCGCCAGCAGCCAAGCGCCGAACACTGAAGCTTTCTTT. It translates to CASSQAPNTEAFF.

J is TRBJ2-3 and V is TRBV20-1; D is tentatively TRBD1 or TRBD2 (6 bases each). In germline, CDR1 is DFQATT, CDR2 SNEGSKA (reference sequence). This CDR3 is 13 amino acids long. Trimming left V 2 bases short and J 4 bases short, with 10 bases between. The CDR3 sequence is CSARIGGADTQYF. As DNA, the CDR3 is TGCAGTGCTAGAATCGGGGGCGCAGATACGCAGTATTTT.

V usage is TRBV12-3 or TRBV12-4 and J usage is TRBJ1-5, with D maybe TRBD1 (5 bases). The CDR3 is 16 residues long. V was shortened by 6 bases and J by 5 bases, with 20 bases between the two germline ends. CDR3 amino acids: CASSQGPLPHYQPQHF. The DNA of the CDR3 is TGTGCCAGCAGCCAGGGCCCGTTACCCCACTATCAGCCCCAGCATTTT.

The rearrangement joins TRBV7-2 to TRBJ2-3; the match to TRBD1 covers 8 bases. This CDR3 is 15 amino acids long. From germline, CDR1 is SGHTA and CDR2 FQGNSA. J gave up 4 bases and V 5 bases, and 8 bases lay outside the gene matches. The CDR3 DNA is TGTGCCAGCAGCCCTGTCCAGGGGGCCCCAGATACGCAGTATTTT. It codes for CASSPVQGAPDTQYF.

The CDR3 loop reads CASSPLGGALTEAFF. The CDR3 nucleotides are TGTGCCAGCAGCCCCCTGGGAGGGGCCCTCACTGAAGCTTTCTTT. The chain links TRBV9 to TRBJ1-1, with D tentatively TRBD1 (5 bases). The CDR3 is made up of 15 amino acids. Per the germline V gene, CDR1 is SGDLS and CDR2 is YYNGEE. The germline V and J ends were trimmed by 4 bases and 4 bases, with 17 bases remaining between them. Supplemented by reference TRBV9 and TRBJ1-1, the full variable domain reads DSGVTQTPKHLITATGQRVTLRCSPRSGDLSVYWYQQSLDQGLQFLIQYYNGEERAKGNILERFSAQQFPDLHSELNLSSLELGDSALYFCASSPLGGALTEAFFGQGTRLTVV.

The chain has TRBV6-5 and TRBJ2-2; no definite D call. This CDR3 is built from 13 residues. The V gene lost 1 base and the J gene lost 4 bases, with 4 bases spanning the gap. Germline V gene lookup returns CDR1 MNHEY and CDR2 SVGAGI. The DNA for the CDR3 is TGTGCCAGCAGTTACTTGGCCACCGGGGAGCTGTTTTTT. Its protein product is CASSYLATGELFF.

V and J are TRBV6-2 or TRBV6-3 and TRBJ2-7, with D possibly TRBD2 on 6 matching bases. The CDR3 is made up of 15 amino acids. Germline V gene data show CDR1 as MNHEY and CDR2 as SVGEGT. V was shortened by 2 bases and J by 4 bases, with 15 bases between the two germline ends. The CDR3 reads CASSYAWSGGYEQYF. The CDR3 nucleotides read TGTGCCAGCAGTTACGCCTGGTCCGGGGGATACGAGCAGTACTTC.

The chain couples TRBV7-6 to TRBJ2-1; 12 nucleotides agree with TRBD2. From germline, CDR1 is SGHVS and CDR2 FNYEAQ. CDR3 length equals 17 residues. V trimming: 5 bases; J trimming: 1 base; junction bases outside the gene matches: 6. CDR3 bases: TGTGCCAGCAGCCCCACTAGCGGGGGGCTATCCTACAATGAGCAGTTCTTC. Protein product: CASSPTSGGLSYNEQFF.

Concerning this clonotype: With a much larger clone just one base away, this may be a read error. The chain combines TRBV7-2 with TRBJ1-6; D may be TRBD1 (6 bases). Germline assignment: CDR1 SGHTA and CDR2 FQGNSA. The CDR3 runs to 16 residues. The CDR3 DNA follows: TGTGCCAGCAGCTTAGTAGGGGGGGGGGCTAATCCACCCCTCCACTTT. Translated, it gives CASSLVGGGANPPLHF.

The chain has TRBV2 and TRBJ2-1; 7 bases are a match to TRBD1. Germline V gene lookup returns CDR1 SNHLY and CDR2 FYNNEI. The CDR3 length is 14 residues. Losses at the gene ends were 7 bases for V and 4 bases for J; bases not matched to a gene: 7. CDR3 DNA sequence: TGTGCCAGCACCATGGGGACAGTTTACAATGAGCAGTTCTTC. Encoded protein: CASTMGTVYNEQFF.

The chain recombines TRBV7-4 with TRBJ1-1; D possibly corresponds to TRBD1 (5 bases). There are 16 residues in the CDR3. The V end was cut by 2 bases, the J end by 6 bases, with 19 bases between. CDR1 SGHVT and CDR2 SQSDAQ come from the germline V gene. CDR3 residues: CASSLSTVGGRAEAFF. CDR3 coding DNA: TGTGCCAGCAGCTTATCAACGGTCGGGGGAAGGGCTGAAGCTTTCTTT.

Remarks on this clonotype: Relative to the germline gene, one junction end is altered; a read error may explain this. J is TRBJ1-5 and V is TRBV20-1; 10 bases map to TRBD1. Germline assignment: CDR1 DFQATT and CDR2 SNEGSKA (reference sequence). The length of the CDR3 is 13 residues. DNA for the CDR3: TGCAGTGTTAGACAGGGGGCCGAGCAGCCCCAGCATTTT. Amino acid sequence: CSVRQGAEQPQHF.

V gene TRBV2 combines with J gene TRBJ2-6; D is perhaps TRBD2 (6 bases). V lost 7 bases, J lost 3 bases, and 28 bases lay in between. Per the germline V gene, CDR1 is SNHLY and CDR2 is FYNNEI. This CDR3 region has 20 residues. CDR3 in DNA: TGTGCCAGCACCGAGGGACTGGGTACATTGTTGACGCGTGGGGCCAACGTCCTGACTTTC. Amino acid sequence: CASTEGLGTLLTRGANVLTF.

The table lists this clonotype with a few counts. The CDR3 DNA follows: TGTGCCATCGGCGAACATCCTGATCAGCCCCAGCATTTT. Translating it yields CAIGEHPDQPQHF. The chain is built from TRBV10-3 and TRBJ1-5; D uncertain. V was clipped by 8 bases and J by 5 bases, with 13 bases between them. This CDR3 comprises 13 residues. CDR1 and CDR2 (germline): ENHRY, SYGVKD.

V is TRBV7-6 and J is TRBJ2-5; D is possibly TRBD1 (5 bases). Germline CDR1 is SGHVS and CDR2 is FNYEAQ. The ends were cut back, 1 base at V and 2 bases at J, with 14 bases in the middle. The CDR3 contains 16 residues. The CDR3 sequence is CASSLGGANSQETQYF. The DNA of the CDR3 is TGTGCCAGCAGCTTAGGTGGGGCGAACTCTCAAGAGACCCAGTACTTC.

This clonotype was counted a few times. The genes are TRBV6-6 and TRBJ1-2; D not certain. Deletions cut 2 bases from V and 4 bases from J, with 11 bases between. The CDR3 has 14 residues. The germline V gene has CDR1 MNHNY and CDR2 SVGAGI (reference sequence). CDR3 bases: TGTGCCAGCAGTTACCCCAGCAGCAGCTATGGCTACACCTTC. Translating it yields CASSYPSSSYGYTF.

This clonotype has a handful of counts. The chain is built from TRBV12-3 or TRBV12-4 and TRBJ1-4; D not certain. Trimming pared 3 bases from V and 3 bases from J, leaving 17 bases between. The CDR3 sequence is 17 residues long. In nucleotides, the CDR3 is TGTGCCAGCAGTTTTTCCGTGGACTCCAACCCTAATGAAAAACTGTTTTTT. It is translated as CASSFSVDSNPNEKLFF.

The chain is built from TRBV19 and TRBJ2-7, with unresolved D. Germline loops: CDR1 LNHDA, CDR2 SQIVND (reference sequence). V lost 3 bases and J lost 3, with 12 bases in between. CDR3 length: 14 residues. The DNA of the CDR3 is TGTGCCAGTAGTATCGGCAGCAAGAACTACGAGCAGTACTTC. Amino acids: CASSIGSKNYEQYF.

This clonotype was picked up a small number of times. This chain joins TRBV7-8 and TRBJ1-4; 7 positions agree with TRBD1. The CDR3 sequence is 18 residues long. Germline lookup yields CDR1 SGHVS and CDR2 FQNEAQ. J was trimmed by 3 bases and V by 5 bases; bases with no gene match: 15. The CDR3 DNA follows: TGTGCCAGCAGCGTCCGGGCCCCGAAGGGGGCTTCTAATGAAAAACTGTTTTTT. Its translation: CASSVRAPKGASNEKLFF.

The CDR3 protein is CSAPRLAGGVISYEQYF. Here the CDR3 DNA reads TGCAGTGCTCCCCGGCTAGCGGGGGGCGTCATCTCCTACGAGCAGTACTTC. The rearrangement links TRBV20-1 to TRBJ2-7; TRBD2 matches at 11 bases. The CDR3 spans 17 residues. V lost 5 bases and J lost 0; bases outside the gene matches: 12. The germline V gene encodes CDR1 DFQATT and CDR2 SNEGSKA (reference sequence).

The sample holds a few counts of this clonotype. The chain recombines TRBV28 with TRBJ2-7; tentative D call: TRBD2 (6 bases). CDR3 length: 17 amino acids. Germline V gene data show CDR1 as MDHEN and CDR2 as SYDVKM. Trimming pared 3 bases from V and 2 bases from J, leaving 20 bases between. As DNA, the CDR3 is TGTGCCAGCAGTTTCCAGTTGGGAGGTCGAACCCCCTACGAGCAGTACTTC. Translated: CASSFQLGGRTPYEQYF.

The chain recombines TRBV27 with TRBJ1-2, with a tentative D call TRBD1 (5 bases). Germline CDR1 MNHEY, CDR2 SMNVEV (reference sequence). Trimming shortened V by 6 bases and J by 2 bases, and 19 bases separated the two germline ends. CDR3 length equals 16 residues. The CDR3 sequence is CASSQDGLRGNYGYTF. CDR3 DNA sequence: TGTGCCAGCAGCCAAGACGGGCTTCGGGGGAACTATGGCTACACCTTC.

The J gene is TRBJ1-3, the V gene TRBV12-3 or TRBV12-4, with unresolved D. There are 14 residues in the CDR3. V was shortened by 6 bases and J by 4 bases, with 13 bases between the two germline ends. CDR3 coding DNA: TGTGCCAGCAGCTATGGCCTGGGCGGAAACACCATATATTTT. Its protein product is CASSYGLGGNTIYF.

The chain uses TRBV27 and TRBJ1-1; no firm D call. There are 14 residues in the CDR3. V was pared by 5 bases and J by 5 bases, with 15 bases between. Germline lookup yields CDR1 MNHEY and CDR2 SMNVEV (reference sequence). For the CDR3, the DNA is TGTGCCAGCAGTCCTGATGTGTACGAGACTGAAGCTTTCTTT. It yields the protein CASSPDVYETEAFF.

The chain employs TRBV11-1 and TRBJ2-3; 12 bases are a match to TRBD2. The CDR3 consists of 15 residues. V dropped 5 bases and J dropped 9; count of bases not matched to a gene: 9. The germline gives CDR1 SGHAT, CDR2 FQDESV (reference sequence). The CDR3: CASSEAGLAGRTQYF. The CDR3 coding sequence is TGTGCCAGCAGCGAAGCGGGACTAGCGGGCCGGACGCAGTATTTT.

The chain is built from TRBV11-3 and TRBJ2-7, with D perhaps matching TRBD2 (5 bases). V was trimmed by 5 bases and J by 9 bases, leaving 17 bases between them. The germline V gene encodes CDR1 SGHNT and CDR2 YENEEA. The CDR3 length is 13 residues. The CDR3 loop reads CASSPPGSTRQYF. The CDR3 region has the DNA TGTGCCAGCAGCCCCCCGGGATCGACCCGGCAGTACTTC. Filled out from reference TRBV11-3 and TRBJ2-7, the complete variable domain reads EAGVVQSPRYKIIEKKQPVAFWCNPISGHNTLYWYLQNLGQGPELLIRYENEEAVDDSQLPKDRFSAERLKGVDSTLKIQPAELGDSAVYLCASSPPGSTRQYFGPGTRLTVT.